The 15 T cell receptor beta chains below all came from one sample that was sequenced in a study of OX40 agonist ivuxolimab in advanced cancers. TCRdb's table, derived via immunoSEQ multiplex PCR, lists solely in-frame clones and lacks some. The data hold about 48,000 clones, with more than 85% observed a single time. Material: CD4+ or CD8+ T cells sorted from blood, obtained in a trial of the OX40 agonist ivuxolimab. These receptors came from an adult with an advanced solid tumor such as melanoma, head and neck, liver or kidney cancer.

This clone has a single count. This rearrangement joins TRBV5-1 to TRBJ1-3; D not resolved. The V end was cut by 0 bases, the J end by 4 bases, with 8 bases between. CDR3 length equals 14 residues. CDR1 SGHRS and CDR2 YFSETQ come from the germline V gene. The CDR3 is CASSLELEGNTIYF. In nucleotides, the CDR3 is TGCGCCAGCAGCTTGGAGTTAGAAGGAAACACCATATATTTT.

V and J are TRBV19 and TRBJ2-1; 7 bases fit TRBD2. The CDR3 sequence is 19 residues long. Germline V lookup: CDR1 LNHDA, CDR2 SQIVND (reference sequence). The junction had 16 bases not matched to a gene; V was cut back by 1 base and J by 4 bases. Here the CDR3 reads CASSIVFDRTSLGYNEQFF. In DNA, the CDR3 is TGTGCCAGTAGTATAGTTTTCGATCGGACTAGTCTAGGGTACAATGAGCAGTTCTTC.

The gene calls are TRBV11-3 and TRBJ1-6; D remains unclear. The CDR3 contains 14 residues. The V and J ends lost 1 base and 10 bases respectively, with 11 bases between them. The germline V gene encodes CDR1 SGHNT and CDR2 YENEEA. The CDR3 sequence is CASSLGQVDSPLHF. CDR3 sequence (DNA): TGTGCCAGCAGCTTAGGCCAAGTTGACTCACCCCTCCACTTT.

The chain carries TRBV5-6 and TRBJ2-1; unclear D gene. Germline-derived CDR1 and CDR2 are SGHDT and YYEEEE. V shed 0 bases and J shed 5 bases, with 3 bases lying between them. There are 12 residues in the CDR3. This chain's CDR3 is CASSLEDNEQFF. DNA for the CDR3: TGTGCCAGCAGCTTGGAAGACAATGAGCAGTTCTTC. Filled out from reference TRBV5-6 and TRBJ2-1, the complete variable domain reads DAGVTQSPTHLIKTRGQQVTLRCSPKSGHDTVSWYQQALGQGPQFIFQYYEEEERQRGNFPDRFSGHQFPNYSSELNVNALLLGDSALYLCASSLEDNEQFFGPGTRLTVL.

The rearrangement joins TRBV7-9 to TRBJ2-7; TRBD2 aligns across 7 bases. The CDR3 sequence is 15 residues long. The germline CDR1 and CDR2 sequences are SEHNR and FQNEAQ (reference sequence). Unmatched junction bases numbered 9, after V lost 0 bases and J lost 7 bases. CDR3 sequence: CASSLALGRGNEQYF. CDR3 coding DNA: TGTGCCAGCAGCTTAGCGCTTGGGCGGGGGAATGAGCAGTACTTC.

DNA for the CDR3: TGCAGCGTTGGGCAGGGTTTTGGTCAGCCCCAGCATTTT. It is translated as CSVGQGFGQPQHF. The chain links TRBV29-1 to TRBJ1-5; D perhaps matches TRBD1 (5 bases). Germline V lookup: CDR1 SQVTM, CDR2 ANQGSEA. V lost 4 bases, J lost 6 bases, and 13 bases lay in between. The CDR3 length is 13 residues.

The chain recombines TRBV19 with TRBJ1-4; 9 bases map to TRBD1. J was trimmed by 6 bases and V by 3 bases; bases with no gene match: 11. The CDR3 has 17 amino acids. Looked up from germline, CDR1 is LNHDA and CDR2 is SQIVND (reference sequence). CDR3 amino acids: CASSMWKRTGEDEKLFF. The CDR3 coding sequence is TGTGCCAGTAGTATGTGGAAACGGACAGGGGAGGATGAAAAACTGTTTTTT.

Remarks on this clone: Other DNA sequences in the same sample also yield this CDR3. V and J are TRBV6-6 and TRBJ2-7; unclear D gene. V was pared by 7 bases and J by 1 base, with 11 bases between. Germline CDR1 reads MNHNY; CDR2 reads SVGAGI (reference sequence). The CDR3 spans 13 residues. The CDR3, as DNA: TGTGCCAGCAATTTAGGTGGGTCCTACGAGCAGTACTTC. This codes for CASNLGGSYEQYF.

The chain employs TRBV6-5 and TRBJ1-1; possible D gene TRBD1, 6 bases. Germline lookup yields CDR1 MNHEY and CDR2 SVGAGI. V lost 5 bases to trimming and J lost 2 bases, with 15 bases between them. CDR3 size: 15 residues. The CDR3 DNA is TGTGCCAGCAGTCCCCTCGGACAGTCTAACACTGAAGCTTTCTTT. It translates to CASSPLGQSNTEAFF.

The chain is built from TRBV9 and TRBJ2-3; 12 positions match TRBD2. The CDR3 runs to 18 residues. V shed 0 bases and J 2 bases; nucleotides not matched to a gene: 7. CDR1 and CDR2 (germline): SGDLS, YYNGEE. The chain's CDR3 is CASSVGTTSGGSTDTQYF. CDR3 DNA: TGTGCCAGCAGCGTAGGGACCACTAGCGGGGGGTCCACAGATACGCAGTATTTT.

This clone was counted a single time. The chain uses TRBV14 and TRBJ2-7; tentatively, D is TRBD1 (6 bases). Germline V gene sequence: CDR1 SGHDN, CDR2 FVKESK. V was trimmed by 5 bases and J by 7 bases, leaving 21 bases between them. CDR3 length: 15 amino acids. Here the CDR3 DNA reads TGTGCCAGCAGCTCCATGATGCCAGGGGCTAGGGAGCAGTACTTC. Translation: CASSSMMPGAREQYF.

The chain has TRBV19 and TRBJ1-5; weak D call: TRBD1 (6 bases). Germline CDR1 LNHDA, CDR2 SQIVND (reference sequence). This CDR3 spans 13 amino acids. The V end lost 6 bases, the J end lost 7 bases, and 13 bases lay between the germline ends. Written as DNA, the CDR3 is TGTGCCAGTAGACCCCCCGGACAGCAGCCCCAGCATTTT. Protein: CASRPPGQQPQHF. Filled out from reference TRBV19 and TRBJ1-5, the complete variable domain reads DGGITQSPKYLFRKEGQNVTLSCEQNLNHDAMYWYRQDPGQGLRLIYYSQIVNDFQKGDIAEGYSVSREKKESFPLTVTSAQKNPTAFYLCASRPPGQQPQHFGDGTRLSIL.

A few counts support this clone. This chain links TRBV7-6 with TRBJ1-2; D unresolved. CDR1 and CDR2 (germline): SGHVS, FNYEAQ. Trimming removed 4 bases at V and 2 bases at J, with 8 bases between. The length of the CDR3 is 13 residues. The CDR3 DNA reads TGTGCCAGCAGCTACGACGGGAACTATGGCTACACCTTC. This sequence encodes CASSYDGNYGYTF.

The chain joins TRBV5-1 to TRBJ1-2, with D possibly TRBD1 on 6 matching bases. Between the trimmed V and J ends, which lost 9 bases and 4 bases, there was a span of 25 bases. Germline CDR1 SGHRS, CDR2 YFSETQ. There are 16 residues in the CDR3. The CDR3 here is CATLGSRGPSGYGYTF. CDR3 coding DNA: TGCGCCACCCTGGGATCCCGGGGGCCATCAGGCTATGGCTACACCTTC.

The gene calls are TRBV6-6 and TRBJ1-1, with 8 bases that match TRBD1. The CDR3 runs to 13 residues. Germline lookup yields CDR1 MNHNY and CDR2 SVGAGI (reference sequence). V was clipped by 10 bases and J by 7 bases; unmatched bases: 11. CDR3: CAMREQGAFEAFF. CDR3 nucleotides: TGTGCCATGCGGGAGCAGGGGGCGTTTGAAGCTTTCTTT.